This T cell receptor (beta chain) originates from a study of Graves' ophthalmopathy and Graves' hyperthyroidism. Study details: Stable hyperthyroid donors showed no ophthalmopathy during 18 months follow-up.

Looked up from germline, CDR1 is WSHSY and CDR2 is SAAADI. Germline trimming cut 6 bases from V and 0 bases from J; bases unmatched to any gene: 4. CDR3 size: 14 residues. Exclusion applied to patients with other autoimmune diseases, uncontrolled infections, pregnancy or lactation. Study-wide results and limits: Separation of ophthalmopathy from stable hyperthyroidism was achieved by a 13-signature model, at roughly 88% sensitivity and under 83% specificity.

Amplification from RNA transcripts yielded the TCR beta CDR3 regions. First-round RT-PCR relied on HTBI primers, and a second-round multiplex PCR came next. TCRdb fed the multiplex PCR reads into MiXCR, producing one record per CDR3 protein. The table records about 1.1 million distinct CDR3 sequences, about two fifths of them present only once. This clonotype was picked up many times. Its antigen is still unknown. The sequencing sample was made of peripheral blood or thyroid tissue (not recorded which). The chain uses TRBV10-2 and TRBJ2-7; 8 bases map to TRBD2. The TCR originated in an adult man with Graves' hyperthyroidism. CDR3 sequence reads: CASRMTSVSYEQYF. As DNA, the CDR3 is TGCGCCAGCAGGATGACTAGCGTCTCCTACGAGCAGTACTTC.